Listed below are T cell receptor beta chains from one sample, sequenced in a study of blood T cells in healthy people across ages. Each CDR3 protein is one row after TCRdb ran MiXCR on the 5' RACE reads. The sample includes about 500,000 distinct CDR3 sequences, 20% to 30% seen only once; the top ten take 8.5% to 9.5%. The same specimen was also included in a second study, on T cells of mothers and their children.

Sequencing was done on a sample of blood. The receptors derive from a boy younger than 18 in good health. CDR3s include the opening cysteine and the closing phenylalanine or tryptophan. For some rows the clone size is stated as once, few or many, or as a class when expanded; others skip it.

j_call clone_size v_call cdr3_aa
TRBJ2-2 few TRBV2 CASSEIAGRTSNTGELFF
TRBJ2-3 NA TRBV6-2/TRBV6-3 CASSFSGGITDTQYF
TRBJ2-6 NA TRBV6-5 CASRAFRGSGANVLTF
TRBJ2-6 NA TRBV27 CASSERTSGVSGANVLTF
TRBJ1-1 NA TRBV5-1 CASRGSANTEAFF
TRBJ2-3 NA TRBV7-2 CASSLAAGGPTDTQYF
TRBJ1-1 NA TRBV6-4 CASREGTEAFF
NA NA TRBV9 CASSVAPSGDNEQFF
NA few TRBV7-2 CASSQRLAGAGEQFF
TRBJ2-3 NA TRBV15 CATSRLSRADTQYF
TRBJ2-6 NA TRBV29-1 CSVGKGYGANVLTF
TRBJ2-7 NA TRBV28 CASTTFSGGIHEQYF
TRBJ2-3 NA TRBV7-2 CASSLALGIGTDTQYF
TRBJ2-3 NA TRBV10-3 CAISGLGTDTQYF
TRBJ2-1 NA TRBV5-6 CASSLSTGWNNEQFF
TRBJ2-2 NA TRBV3-1 CASSQGTSGGDTGELFF
TRBJ1-1 few TRBV5-1 CASSLTGGGGGRTEAFF